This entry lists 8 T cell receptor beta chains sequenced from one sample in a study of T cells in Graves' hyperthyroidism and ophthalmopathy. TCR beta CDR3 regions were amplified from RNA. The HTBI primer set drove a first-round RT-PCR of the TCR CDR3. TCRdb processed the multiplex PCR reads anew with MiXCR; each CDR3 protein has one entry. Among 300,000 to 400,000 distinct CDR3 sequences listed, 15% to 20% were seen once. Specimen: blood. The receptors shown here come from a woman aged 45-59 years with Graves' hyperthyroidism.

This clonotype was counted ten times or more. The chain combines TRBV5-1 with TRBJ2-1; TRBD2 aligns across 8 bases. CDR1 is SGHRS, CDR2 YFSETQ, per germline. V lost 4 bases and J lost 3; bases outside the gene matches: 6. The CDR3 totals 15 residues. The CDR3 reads CASSGSGGGYNEQFF. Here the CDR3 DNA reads TGCGCCAGCAGCGGAAGCGGGGGAGGCTACAATGAGCAGTTCTTC.

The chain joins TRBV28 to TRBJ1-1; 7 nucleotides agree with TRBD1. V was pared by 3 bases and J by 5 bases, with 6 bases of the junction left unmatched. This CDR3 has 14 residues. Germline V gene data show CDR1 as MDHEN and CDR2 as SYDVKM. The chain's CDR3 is CASSFDRAGTEAFF. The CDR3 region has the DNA TGTGCCAGCAGTTTCGACAGGGCTGGGACTGAAGCTTTCTTT.

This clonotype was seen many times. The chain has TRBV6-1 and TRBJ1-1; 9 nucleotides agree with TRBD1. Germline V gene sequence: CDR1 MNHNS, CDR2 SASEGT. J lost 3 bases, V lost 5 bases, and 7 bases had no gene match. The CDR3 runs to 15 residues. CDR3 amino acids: CASSYRGQGDTEAFF. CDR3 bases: TGTGCCAGCAGTTACAGGGGACAGGGCGACACTGAAGCTTTCTTT.

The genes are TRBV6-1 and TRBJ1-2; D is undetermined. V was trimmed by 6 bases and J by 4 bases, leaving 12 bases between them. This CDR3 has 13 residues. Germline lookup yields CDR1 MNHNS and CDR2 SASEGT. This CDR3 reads CASRFPEGYGYTF. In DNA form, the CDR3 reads TGTGCCAGCAGATTCCCCGAGGGCTATGGCTACACCTTC.

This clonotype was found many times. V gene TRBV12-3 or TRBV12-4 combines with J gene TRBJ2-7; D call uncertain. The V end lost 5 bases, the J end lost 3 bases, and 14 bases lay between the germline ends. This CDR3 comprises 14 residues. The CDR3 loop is CASSPSVVDYEQYF. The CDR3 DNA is TGTGCCAGCAGTCCTTCAGTCGTGGACTACGAGCAGTACTTC.

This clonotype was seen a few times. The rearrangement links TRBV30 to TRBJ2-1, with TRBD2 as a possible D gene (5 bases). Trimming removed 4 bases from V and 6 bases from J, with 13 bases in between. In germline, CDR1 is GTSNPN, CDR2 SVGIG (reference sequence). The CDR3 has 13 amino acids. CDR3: CAWNGVGSNEQFF. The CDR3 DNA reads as TGTGCCTGGAACGGGGTAGGTAGCAATGAGCAGTTCTTC.

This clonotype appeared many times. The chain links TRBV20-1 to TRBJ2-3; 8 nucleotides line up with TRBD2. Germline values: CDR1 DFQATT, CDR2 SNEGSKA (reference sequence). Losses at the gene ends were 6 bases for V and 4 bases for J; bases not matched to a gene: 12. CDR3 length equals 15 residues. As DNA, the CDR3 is TGCAGTGCGCCCATAGGGAGCGGGAGCCCAGATACGCAGTATTTT. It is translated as CSAPIGSGSPDTQYF.

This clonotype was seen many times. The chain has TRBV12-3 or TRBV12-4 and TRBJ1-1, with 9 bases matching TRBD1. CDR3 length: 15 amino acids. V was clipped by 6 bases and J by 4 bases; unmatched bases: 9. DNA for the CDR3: TGTGCCAGCAGGGCTGCGTCGGGACAGGGCACTGAAGCTTTCTTT. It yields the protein CASRAASGQGTEAFF.